This T cell receptor beta chain was sequenced in a study of cytomegalovirus exposure and HLA in healthy donors. Though nominally healthy at sampling, donors likely had unrecorded immune exposures. PCR involved 60 Vbeta and 13 Jbeta primers. Profiled with immunoSEQ multiplex PCR; TCRdb holds only in-frame clones, not every one. The sample has about 140,000 clones, approximately 72% seen once. The germline V gene encodes CDR1 SGDLS and CDR2 YYNGEE. V shed 4 bases, J shed 1 base, and the junction held 5 bases outside the gene matches. The CDR3 is 16 residues long. The rearrangement uses TRBV9 and TRBJ2-6; 7 bases line up with TRBD1. The sequenced sample was PBMCs. The sequence came from a woman aged 55-69 years in good health and CMV-seronegative. The CDR3 spells CASSPTQGSGANVLTF. The DNA for the CDR3 is TGTGCCAGCAGCCCCACACAGGGGTCTGGGGCCAACGTCCTGACTTTC.